This T cell receptor beta chain was sequenced for a study of blood T cell repertoires in COVID-19. In the study overall: The United States, Italy and Spain provided the acute and convalescent COVID-19 samples. T cells, B-cell-depleted T cells, or PBMCs supplied cDNA or gDNA.

Original data processing: Reference gene primer amplification in the assay estimated nucleated cell counts. Profiled with immunoSEQ multiplex PCR; TCRdb holds only in-frame clones, not every one. That table gives V, J and clone size, and the DNA gave D and trimming. The top ten hold roughly 18% of the sample, which has about 110,000 clones, approximately 82% seen once. This CDR3 is 15 amino acids long. Germline V gene sequence: CDR1 SGHTA, CDR2 FQGTGA. J was trimmed by 4 bases and V by 5 bases; bases with no gene match: 7. The sequencing sample was made of peripheral blood. The receptor comes from a woman in her sixties or seventies with acute or convalescent COVID-19. The gene calls are TRBV7-3 and TRBJ2-3; TRBD2 matches at 9 bases. CDR3 sequence reads: CASSTLAGVADTQYF. The CDR3 region has the DNA TGTGCCAGCAGCACCTTAGCGGGAGTTGCAGATACGCAGTATTTT.